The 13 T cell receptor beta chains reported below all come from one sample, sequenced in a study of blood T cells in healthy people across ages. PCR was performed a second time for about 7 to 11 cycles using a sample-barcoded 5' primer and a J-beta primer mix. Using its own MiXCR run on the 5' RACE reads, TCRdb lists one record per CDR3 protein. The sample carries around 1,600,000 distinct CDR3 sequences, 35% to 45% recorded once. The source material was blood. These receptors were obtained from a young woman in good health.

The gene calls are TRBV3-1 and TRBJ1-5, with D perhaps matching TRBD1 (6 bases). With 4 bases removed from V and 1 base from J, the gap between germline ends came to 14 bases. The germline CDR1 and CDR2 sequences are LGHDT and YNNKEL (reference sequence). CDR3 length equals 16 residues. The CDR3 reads CASSPGLTGSNQPQHF. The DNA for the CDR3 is TGTGCCAGCAGCCCCGGCTTGACAGGCAGCAATCAGCCCCAGCATTTT. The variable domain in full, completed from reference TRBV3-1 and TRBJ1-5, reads DTAVSQTPKYLVTQMGNDKSIKCEQNLGHDTMYWYKQDSKKFLKIMFSYNNKELIINETVPNRFSPKSPDKAHLNLHINSLELGDSAVYFCASSPGLTGSNQPQHFGDGTRLSIL.

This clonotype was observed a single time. The CDR3 protein is CSVAGRPNTEAFF. The CDR3 bases are TGCAGCGTCGCAGGACGCCCGAACACTGAAGCTTTCTTT. The chain joins TRBV29-1 to TRBJ1-1; D is unresolved. The CDR3 is made up of 13 amino acids. V was clipped by 6 bases and J by 1 base, with 12 bases between them. The germline CDR1 and CDR2 sequences are SQVTM and ANQGSEA. The complete variable domain, with remaining parts taken from reference TRBV29-1 and TRBJ1-1, reads SAVISQKPSRDICQRGTSLTIQCQVDSQVTMMFWYRQQPGQSLTLIATANQGSEATYESGFVIDKFPISRPNLTFSTLTVSNMSPEDSSIYLCSVAGRPNTEAFFGQGTRLTVV.

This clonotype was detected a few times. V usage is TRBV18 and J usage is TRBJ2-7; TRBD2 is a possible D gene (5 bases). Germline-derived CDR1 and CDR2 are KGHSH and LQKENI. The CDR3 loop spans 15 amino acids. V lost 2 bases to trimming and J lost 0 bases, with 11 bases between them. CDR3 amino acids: CASSPEGLFSYEQYF. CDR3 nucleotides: TGTGCCAGCTCACCAGAGGGCCTCTTCTCCTACGAGCAGTACTTC.

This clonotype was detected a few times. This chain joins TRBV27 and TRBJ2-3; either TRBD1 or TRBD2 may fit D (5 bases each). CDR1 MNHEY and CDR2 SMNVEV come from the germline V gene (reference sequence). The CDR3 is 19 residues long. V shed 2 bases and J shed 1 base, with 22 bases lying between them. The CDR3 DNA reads TGTGCCAGCAGTTTAGGCCTTTTCGGGGCTAGCTGGGGCACAGATACGCAGTATTTT. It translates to CASSLGLFGASWGTDTQYF.

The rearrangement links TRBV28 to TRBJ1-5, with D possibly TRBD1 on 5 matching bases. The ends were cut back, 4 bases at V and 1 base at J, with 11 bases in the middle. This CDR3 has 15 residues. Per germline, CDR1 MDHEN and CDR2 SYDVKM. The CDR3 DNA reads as TGTGCCAGCAGTTATAGGGGTATGAGCAATCAGCCCCAGCATTTT. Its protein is CASSYRGMSNQPQHF.

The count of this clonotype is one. The CDR3 DNA sequence: TGTGCCAGCAGCTTCATTGGTCGGACAGCTTTGAGAGCCTACAATGAGCAGTTCTTC. Its protein product is CASSFIGRTALRAYNEQFF. The chain links TRBV7-2 to TRBJ2-1; D is possibly TRBD1 (6 bases). Trimming removed 3 bases at V and 2 bases at J, with 23 bases between. Germline CDR1 and CDR2: SGHTA and FQGNSA. The CDR3 length is 19 residues.

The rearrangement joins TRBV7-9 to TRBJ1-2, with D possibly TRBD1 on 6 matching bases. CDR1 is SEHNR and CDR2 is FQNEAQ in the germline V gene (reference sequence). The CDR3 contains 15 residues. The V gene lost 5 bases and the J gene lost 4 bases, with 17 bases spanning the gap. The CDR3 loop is CASSPALDSTYGYTF. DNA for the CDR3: TGTGCCAGCAGCCCTGCTTTGGACAGCACCTATGGCTACACCTTC.

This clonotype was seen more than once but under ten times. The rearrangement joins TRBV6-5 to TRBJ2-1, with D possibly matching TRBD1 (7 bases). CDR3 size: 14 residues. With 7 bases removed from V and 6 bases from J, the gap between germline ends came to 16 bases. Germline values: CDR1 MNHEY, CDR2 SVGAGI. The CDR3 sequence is CASKEGAGINEQFF. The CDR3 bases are TGTGCCAGCAAGGAGGGGGCGGGGATCAATGAGCAGTTCTTC.

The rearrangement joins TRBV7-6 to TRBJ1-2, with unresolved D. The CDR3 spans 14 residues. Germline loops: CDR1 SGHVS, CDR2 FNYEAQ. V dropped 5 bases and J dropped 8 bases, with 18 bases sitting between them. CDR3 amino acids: CASSPDNPTSGYTF. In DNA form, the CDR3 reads TGTGCCAGCAGCCCTGATAACCCCACGAGCGGCTACACCTTC.

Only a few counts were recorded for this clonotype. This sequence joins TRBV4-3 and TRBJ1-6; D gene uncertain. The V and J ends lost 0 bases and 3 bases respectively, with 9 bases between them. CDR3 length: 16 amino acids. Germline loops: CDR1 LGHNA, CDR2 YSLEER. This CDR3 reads CASSQDRAGYNSPLHF. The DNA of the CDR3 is TGCGCCAGCAGCCAAGATCGAGCGGGCTATAATTCACCCCTCCACTTT.

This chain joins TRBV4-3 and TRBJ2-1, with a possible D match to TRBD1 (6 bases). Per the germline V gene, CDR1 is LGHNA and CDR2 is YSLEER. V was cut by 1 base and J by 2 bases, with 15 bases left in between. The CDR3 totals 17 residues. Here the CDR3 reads CASSQALAGAPYNEQFF. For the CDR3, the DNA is TGCGCCAGCAGCCAAGCTCTCGCAGGGGCCCCCTACAATGAGCAGTTCTTC.

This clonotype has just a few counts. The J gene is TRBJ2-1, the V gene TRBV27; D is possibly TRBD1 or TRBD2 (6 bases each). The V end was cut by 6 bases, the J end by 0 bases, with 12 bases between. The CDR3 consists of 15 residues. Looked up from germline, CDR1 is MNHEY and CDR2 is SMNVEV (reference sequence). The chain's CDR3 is CASRIGGSSYNEQFF. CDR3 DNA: TGTGCCAGCAGAATAGGGGGGAGCTCCTACAATGAGCAGTTCTTC.

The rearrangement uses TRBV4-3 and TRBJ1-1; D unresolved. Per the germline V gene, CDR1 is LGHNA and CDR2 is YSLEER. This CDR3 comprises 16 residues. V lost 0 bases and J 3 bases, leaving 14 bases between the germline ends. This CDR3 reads CASSQEYGVLDTEAFF. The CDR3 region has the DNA TGCGCCAGCAGCCAAGAATACGGGGTGTTGGACACTGAAGCTTTCTTT.